This T cell receptor (beta chain) was recovered during a study of regulatory T cells in long-lasting Graves disease (dated by TCRdb to 2020 to 2023). Background on the whole study: Antithyroid drugs had been taken for less than 3 months by newly diagnosed Graves' disease patients. A total of 35 or so samples were covered by TCR sequencing, comprising approximately 13 persistent and roughly 20 newly diagnosed Graves' disease patients. The study took place in China and was registered as a clinical trial. Persistent Graves' disease patients were compared with newly diagnosed Graves' disease patients by peripheral blood TCR sequencing and RNA sequencing. Here is what the overall study found, with its caveats: The authors acknowledged the small sample size as a limitation that may reduce accuracy. TRBV28, TRBJ1-2 and TRBJ2-5 were preferentially used in persistent disease, while TRBV20-1 and TRBJ2-1 were favored in newly diagnosed disease. Lower TCR Shannon entropy and fewer highly expanded clones were observed in persistent Graves' disease patients than in newly diagnosed patients, which suggested clonal expansion. Only peripheral blood was studied, because thyroid tissue, the primary lesion, was inaccessible. Patients with persistent disease shared more public clonotypes (fewer than 3,000) than newly diagnosed patients did (more than 900). Sequencing and analysis were restricted to the TCR beta chain.

The method behind the library was multiplex PCR. The sequencer listed for this sample is Illumina HiSeq 4000. CDR3 regions were amplified by Arm-PCR with iRepertoire HTBI primers to construct TCR beta libraries. Before sequencing, the PCR products went through gel purification. In the original analysis: Across samples, about 64 TRBV and 13 to 15 TRBJ segments were identified and used for gene usage analysis of CDR3 amino acid clonotypes. Filtered high-quality paired reads were merged into contigs using COPE and FqMerger. BLAST was used to align contigs to IMGT TRBV, TRBD and TRBJ reference genes, with CDR3 defined following IMGT. Clonotypes above 0.1% frequency were classified as highly expanded clones. Shannon entropy was used to measure repertoire diversity, and the Gini coefficient was used to measure V-J evenness. A clonotype found in more than one individual was treated as public. The raw public reads went through TCRdb reprocessing: fastp at Q25, MiXCR clone calling, in-frame beta chains kept. Duplicate CDR3 protein sequences are folded into a single record with the most common DNA and genes. The authors' filters were not applied to this entry. This sample gives about 530,000 distinct CDR3 sequences in total; 16% of them show up just once. The ten largest account for 25% of the sample.

The CDR3 sequence holds 16 residues, the cysteine and phenylalanine included. The entry retains the CDR3 DNA only, 48 bases that are in frame from base 1. At the junction V is shortened by 2 bases and J by 5 bases, with 18 bases in between. Taken with the paper, the label for time point translates to: newly diagnosed GD, antithyroid drugs for less than 3 months. For both TCR sequencing and RNA sequencing, RNA was extracted from PBMCs using TRIzol. The diagnosis of Graves' disease was made according to American Thyroid Association guidelines. The patients came from an endocrinology department in Xi'an, China. From each patient, about 9.7 milliliters of peripheral blood was collected into an EDTA anticoagulant tube. PBMCs were isolated by Ficoll Paque Plus density gradient separation without further T cell sorting. RNA quality was checked with an Agilent 2100 Bioanalyzer and agarose gel, and concentration with a NanoDrop 2000.

This clonotype has a count of ten or more. Its specific antigen is unknown. The input lacks base qualities; no much larger clone sits a single base away. The sample was also reused in another study, on T cells in Graves' hyperthyroidism and ophthalmopathy. The second source states: Stable Graves' hyperthyroidism was defined as no progression to ophthalmopathy during 18 months of follow-up. Hyperthyroidism patients were newly diagnosed, had a disease duration of under 2 months, and were aged 18 to 65 years. Patients with uncontrolled infections, other autoimmune diseases, pregnancy or lactation were excluded. Clinical symptoms, serum thyroxine and TRAb, thyroid ultrasound, and orbital computed tomography formed the basis for the diagnoses. For the first round of RT-PCR on the TCR CDR3, the HTBI primer set was used together with the Qiagen OneStep RT-PCR kit. Most expanded thyroid clonotypes (frequency above 0.001) were also detected in blood, suggesting blood repertoires may reflect thyroid immune responses. A model built on a 13 V-J signature distinguished ophthalmopathy from stable hyperthyroidism, reaching 85% to 90% sensitivity and approximately 83% specificity in cross-validation and 80%/75% in testing. In validation, progression to ophthalmopathy was predicted by the model with 70.59% sensitivity and 72% to 85% specificity, a median of around 6.5 months before onset. To identify distinguishing TCR V-J signatures, a discovery cohort of about a hundred patients was used, comprising 43 with Graves' ophthalmopathy and some 60 with stable Graves' hyperthyroidism. An independent validation cohort of 18 to 20 hyperthyroidism patients and approximately 15 patients who later progressed to ophthalmopathy tested prospective prediction of ophthalmopathy. For training and testing, the 100 or so patients in the discovery cohort were randomly divided in a 7:3 ratio. In six Graves' hyperthyroidism patients, the study also compared T-cell repertoires from thyroid tissue with T-cell repertoires from blood. After sampling, hyperthyroidism patients received methimazole starting at 30 mg daily, and ophthalmopathy patients received high-dose intravenous methylprednisolone. Libraries were constructed in a second round of multiplex PCR, after which size selection and purification were performed. Libraries were sequenced paired-end with 100 bp reads on an Illumina HiSeq2000. SOAPnuke was used to process the raw data, with reads discarded if the reads contained adapters or uncalled bases, had a mean Phred below 15, or lacked an exact constant-primer or identifier match. COPE v1.2.5 was used to merge high-quality paired reads, and clonotypes were defined as unique nucleotide sequences. MiTCR v1.1 was used to align clonotypes to the IMGT TRBV, TRBD and TRBJ reference segments. The analysis included only V-J combinations with a frequency above 0.0001, which together covered 99.2% of the repertoires. A TCS score was defined as the ratio of F50 (clonal expansion) to E x V (chaos), with BLOSUM62-based TCRdist applied between CDR3 peptides within each V-J. Welch's t-statistics and random forest reduced around 550 V-J features to roughly 13, which were used in a naive Bayes classifier (R e1071). No statistical method was used to fix the sample size in advance, and group allocation was not hidden from the investigators. The paper describes TCR Vbeta CDR3 sequencing of more than 120 peripheral blood samples, made up of some 42 ophthalmopathy patients, roughly 75 hyperthyroidism patients and about 17 progressor patients.

This receptor was identified in a woman aged 35-65 years with Graves disease. Donor details come from another sample of the same person, matched by shared clones. The rearrangement joined TRBV12-3 or TRBV12-4 to TRBJ2-5; the D gene remains uncertain. The sequences come from peripheral blood mononuclear cells (PBMCs), collected at new diagnosis, from a patient treated with antithyroid drugs. The nucleotides are TGTGCCAGCAGTTTACATGGGCTAGGCACCGAGGAGACCCAGTACTTC. Its translation reads: CASSLHGLGTEETQYF.